The rows below give T cell receptor beta chains drawn from one sample of a study of blood T cell repertoires in COVID-19. Profiling relied on immunoSEQ multiplex PCR, and the TCRdb table lists in-frame clones only, not all of them. The sample lists fewer than 350,000 clones; approximately 83% were seen once. Sequencing input: PBMCs or T cells enriched from blood (not recorded which). Source of these receptors: a man aged 30 to 39 who had recovered from COVID-19. The CDR3 runs from the conserved cysteine through the conserved F or W. A D gene is named only where the DNA matches it firmly. Rows give clone size only sometimes, using once, few, many, or a class for an expanded clone.

j_gene | d_gene | v_gene | abundance | CDR3aa | CDR3nt
TRBJ2-2 | TRBD1 | TRBV19 | . | CASGDRGQANTGELFF | TGTGCCAGCGGGGACAGGGGCCAGGCGAACACCGGGGAGCTGTTTTTT
TRBJ1-1 | TRBD1 | TRBV12-5 | . | CASGRFRQGRNTEAFF | TGTGCTAGTGGTCGTTTCCGACAGGGGAGAAACACTGAAGCTTTCTTT
TRBJ2-5 | TRBD2 | TRBV7-3 | . | CASSRTSGGEVDF | TGTGCCAGCAGCCGGACTAGCGGGGGAGAAGTCGACTTC
TRBJ2-1 | . | TRBV15 | few | CATSRDAGNNEQFF | TGTGCCACCAGCAGAGATGCCGGGAACAATGAGCAGTTCTTC
TRBJ2-3 | . | TRBV4-2 | . | CASSHGGGGREDTQYF | TGTGCCAGCAGCCATGGGGGCGGGGGTCGAGAAGATACGCAGTATTTT
TRBJ1-1 | . | TRBV25-1 | . | CASSRGHMNTEAFF | TGTGCCAGCAGTCGGGGTCACATGAACACTGAAGCTTTCTTT
TRBJ2-7 | TRBD2 | TRBV11-3 | . | CASSFSGGSYEQYF | TGTGCCAGCAGCTTCTCGGGGGGCTCCTACGAGCAGTACTTC
TRBJ2-1 | . | TRBV7-6 | . | CASSGQKVGSYNEQFF | TGTGCCAGCAGTGGGCAAAAAGTGGGCTCCTACAATGAGCAGTTCTTC
TRBJ2-5 | . | TRBV19 | once | CASSRTGVSETQYF | TGTGCCAGTAGTAGGACGGGGGTCTCAGAGACCCAGTACTTC
TRBJ2-1 | . | TRBV6-2/TRBV6-3 | . | CASSSPDGLSYNEQFF | TGTGCCAGCAGTTCCCCCGACGGACTCTCCTACAATGAGCAGTTCTTC
TRBJ1-3 | . | TRBV7-9 | . | CASSPGSSGNTIYF | TGTGCCAGCAGCCCAGGGTCCTCTGGAAACACCATATATTTT
TRBJ2-2 | . | TRBV12-3/TRBV12-4 | few | CASSSLGNGELFF | TGTGCCAGCAGTTCACTAGGTAACGGGGAGCTGTTTTTT
TRBJ1-2 | TRBD1 | TRBV7-9 | . | CASSTTGAPAWGGYTF | TGTGCCAGCAGCACAACAGGGGCCCCAGCCTGGGGCGGCTACACCTTC
TRBJ2-4 | TRBD1 | TRBV19 | . | CASSTGGVAKNIQYF | TGTGCCAGTAGTACAGGGGGTGTCGCCAAAAACATTCAGTACTTC
TRBJ1-1 | TRBD1 | TRBV30 | . | CAGQGAESEAFF | TGTGCCGGACAGGGGGCAGAGTCTGAAGCTTTCTTT
TRBJ1-1 | . | TRBV19 | . | CASSIGVRGAEAFF | TGTGCCAGTAGTATAGGGGTCCGGGGGGCTGAAGCTTTCTTT
TRBJ1-3 | . | TRBV11-2 | . | CASSLDPNSGNTIYF | TGTGCCAGCAGCTTAGATCCCAACTCTGGAAACACCATATATTTT
TRBJ2-5 | . | TRBV7-8 | . | CASSLNQGEETQYF | TGTGCCAGCAGCTTAAACCAGGGTGAGGAGACCCAGTACTTC
TRBJ1-2 | . | TRBV30 | once | CAWSVDRTLYGYTF | TGTGCCTGGAGCGTGGACAGAACCCTCTATGGCTACACCTTC
TRBJ2-3 | TRBD2 | TRBV5-1 | . | CASSPPTSGTDTQYF | TGCGCCAGCAGCCCGCCGACTAGCGGCACAGATACGCAGTATTTT
TRBJ1-5 | . | TRBV15 | . | CATSSRDTNSNQPQHF | TGTGCCACCAGCAGCCGGGACACTAATAGCAATCAGCCCCAGCATTTT
TRBJ1-2 | . | TRBV3-1/TRBV3-2 | . | CASSQVGEDGYTF | TGTGCCAGCAGCCAAGTGGGAGAAGATGGCTACACCTTC
TRBJ1-2 | . | TRBV13 | . | CASSVGQTNYGYTF | TGTGCCAGCAGCGTCGGACAGACAAACTATGGCTACACCTTC
TRBJ1-5 | TRBD1 | TRBV6-6 | . | CASTPGQGLPQPQHF | TGTGCCAGCACTCCGGGACAGGGTCTCCCCCAGCCCCAGCATTTT
TRBJ2-2 | . | TRBV15 | . | CATSRRLGGSGGSGADRTGELFF | TGTGCCACCAGCAGACGCCTGGGGGGAAGTGGGGGAAGTGGTGCCGACCGCACCGGGGAGCTGTTTTTT
TRBJ1-3 | . | TRBV30 | . | CAWNRGTNSGNTIYF | TGTGCCTGGAACCGCGGTACCAACTCTGGAAACACCATATATTTT
TRBJ1-2 | TRBD1 | TRBV4-1 | . | CASSRTGDGYTF | TGCGCCAGCAGCCGGACAGGGGATGGCTACACCTTC
TRBJ1-6 | . | TRBV2 | . | CASNPRWADSPLHF | TGTGCCAGCAATCCCAGATGGGCAGATTCACCCCTCCACTTT
TRBJ2-2 | . | TRBV7-3 | . | CASSPQGPANTGELFF | TGTGCCAGCAGCCCCCAGGGTCCGGCGAACACCGGGGAGCTGTTTTTT
TRBJ2-7 | . | TRBV29-1 | . | CSATGRQTYEQYF | TGCAGCGCGACCGGGCGACAGACCTACGAGCAGTACTTC
TRBJ1-1 | . | TRBV25-1 | . | CASSQAGKGAREAFF | TGTGCCAGCAGCCAGGCGGGTAAGGGAGCCCGTGAAGCTTTCTTT
TRBJ1-3 | . | TRBV2 | . | CASSKETGNTIYF | TGTGCCAGCAGTAAGGAGACTGGAAACACCATATATTTT
TRBJ1-4 | . | TRBV21-1 | . | CASSERDREGEKLFF | TGTGCCAGCAGCGAACGGGACAGGGAGGGGGAAAAACTGTTTTTT
TRBJ1-4 | TRBD1 | TRBV6-5 | . | CASRLTGGCVF | TGTGCCAGCAGATTAACAGGGGGTTGCGTATTT
TRBJ1-5 | . | TRBV1 | . | CTSSQEPYRTPPNQPQHF | TGCACCAGCAGCCAAGAGCCCTACCGTACTCCTCCGAATCAGCCCCAGCATTTT
TRBJ1-3 | . | TRBV19 | . | CASSMNRISGNTIYF | TGTGCCAGTAGTATGAACAGGATCTCTGGAAACACCATATATTTT
TRBJ1-5 | TRBD1 | TRBV7-9 | once | CASSPTGDSNQPQHF | TGTGCCAGCAGCCCTACAGGGGACAGCAATCAGCCCCAGCATTTT
TRBJ1-1 | . | TRBV5-1 | . | CASSPRVGEDTEAFF | TGCGCCAGCAGCCCCCGAGTAGGGGAGGACACTGAAGCTTTCTTT
TRBJ1-4 | TRBD1 | TRBV9 | . | CASSVATGDRVNEKLFF | TGTGCCAGCAGCGTAGCTACAGGGGACAGGGTGAATGAAAAACTGTTTTTT
TRBJ1-5 | . | TRBV2 | . | CASSGFIRGNQPQHF | TGTGCCAGCAGTGGATTTATCAGGGGCAATCAGCCCCAGCATTTT
TRBJ2-1 | . | TRBV3-1/TRBV3-2 | . | CASSYSGTNEQFF | TGTGCCAGCAGCTACAGTGGAACGAATGAGCAGTTCTTC
TRBJ1-6 | . | TRBV6-5 | . | CASGGQNNSPLHF | TGTGCCAGCGGCGGACAGAATAATTCACCCCTCCACTTT
TRBJ2-1 | . | TRBV3-1/TRBV3-2 | . | CASSQGSSSYNEQFF | TGTGCCAGCAGCCAAGGGTCCAGCTCCTACAATGAGCAGTTCTTC
TRBJ2-2 | . | TRBV6-4 | . | CASSVLPAGELFF | TGTGCCAGCAGTGTTTTACCGGCCGGGGAGCTGTTTTTT